The next 21 T cell receptor beta chains were all read from a single sample in a study of beta chain features in type 1 diabetes. Reverse transcribing all isolated RNA meant expressed TCRB transcripts were sequenced. TCRdb's copy holds only in-frame clones and misses some; the assay was immunoSEQ multiplex PCR. The repertoire holds under 250,000 clones, with roughly 11% as singletons. The specimen was central memory CD4+ T cells from blood. The receptors derive from a man in his late teens or twenties in good health.

The chain joins TRBV25-1 to TRBJ2-4; 7 positions agree with TRBD2. The CDR3 has 15 amino acids. The trim removed 1 base at V and 5 bases at J, leaving 5 bases unmatched. Germline V gives CDR1 MGHDK, CDR2 SYGVNS. The CDR3 nucleotides read TGTGCCAGCAGTGAATTCCGGGGGAGGGAAAACATTCAGTACTTC. It translates to CASSEFRGRENIQYF. The complete variable domain, with remaining parts taken from reference TRBV25-1 and TRBJ2-4, reads EADIYQTPRYLVIGTGKKITLECSQTMGHDKMYWYQQDPGMELHLIHYSYGVNSTEKGDLSSESTVSRIRTEHFPLTLESARPSHTSQYLCASSEFRGRENIQYFGAGTRLSVL.

This clone was seen a handful of times. CDR3 protein: CASRYGGGNNEQFF. The CDR3 DNA reads as TGTGCCAGCAGGTACGGCGGGGGAAACAATGAGCAGTTCTTC. The V gene is TRBV6-6, the J gene TRBJ2-1, with TRBD2 matching 7 bases. Germline-derived CDR1 and CDR2 are MNHNY and SVGAGI (reference sequence). V lost 6 bases, J lost 5 bases, and 7 bases stayed unmatched. This CDR3 contains 14 residues.

Comment on this clone: A read error may explain this, as a much larger clone is one base away. DNA for the CDR3: TGTGCCAGCAGCAGACAGGTTTCGGCCTACAATGAGCAGTTCTTC. This gives the protein CASSRQVSAYNEQFF. The chain joins TRBV21-1 to TRBJ2-1; the DNA was not compared with TRBD1, the D call given in the table. TRBV21-1 is flagged as a pseudogene. This CDR3 region has 15 residues.

In this sample, this clone turned up a few times. The chain is built from TRBV5-1 and TRBJ2-3; D possibly matches TRBD1 or TRBD2 (5 bases each). The V gene lost 5 bases and the J gene lost 2 bases, with 18 bases spanning the gap. The germline gives CDR1 SGHRS, CDR2 YFSETQ. CDR3 size: 16 residues. CDR3 coding DNA: TGCGCCAGCAGTAAATTCGGGGCAGCCAACACAGATACGCAGTATTTT. Translating gives CASSKFGAANTDTQYF. Looking up the rest from reference TRBV5-1 and TRBJ2-3 gives the full variable domain: KAGVTQTPRYLIKTRGQQVTLSCSPISGHRSVSWYQQTPGQGLQFLFEYFSETQRNKGNFPGRFSGRQFSNSRSEMNVSTLELGDSALYLCASSKFGAANTDTQYFGPGTRLTVL.

This clone has only a few counts. The chain has TRBV30 and TRBJ2-2; D assignment may be TRBD1 or TRBD2 (6 bases each). V shed 5 bases and J shed 4 bases, with 17 bases lying between them. The CDR3 is 15 amino acids. The germline V gene has CDR1 GTSNPN and CDR2 SVGIG (reference sequence). In nucleotides, the CDR3 is TGTGCCTGGCGGGGGCTGGCGTGGGCCACCGGGGAGCTGTTTTTT. This codes for CAWRGLAWATGELFF. The full variable domain, with the rest looked up from reference TRBV30 and TRBJ2-2, is SQTIHQWPATLVQPVGSPLSLECTVEGTSNPNLYWYRQAAGRGLQLLFYSVGIGQISSEVPQNLSASRPQDRQFILSSKKLLLSDSGFYLCAWRGLAWATGELFFGEGSRLTVL.

This rearrangement joins TRBV12-5 to TRBJ2-4; 11 positions agree with TRBD1. There are 17 residues in the CDR3. The germline V gene has CDR1 LGHNT and CDR2 FRNRAP. The ends lost 7 bases at V and 2 bases at J; junction bases unmatched: 10. The CDR3 sequence is CASAFSGTGGTKNIQYF. The CDR3 DNA is TGTGCTAGTGCTTTCTCCGGGACAGGGGGAACCAAAAACATTCAGTACTTC.

This clone was detected a few times. Additional DNA sequences in this sample encode the identical CDR3. The J gene is TRBJ2-7, the V gene TRBV7-2; 8 bases are shared with TRBD1. Germline CDR1 is SGHTA and CDR2 is FQGNSA. After removal of 3 bases from V and 0 bases from J, the junction contained 1 base not matched to a gene. The CDR3 has 14 residues. CDR3 nucleotide sequence: TGTGCCAGCAGCTTGGACAGGGTCTCCTACGAGCAGTACTTC. As protein: CASSLDRVSYEQYF.

Concerning this clone: The sample holds other DNA sequences that translate to the same CDR3. The chain joins TRBV18 to TRBJ2-1; the match to TRBD2 covers 8 bases. Germline V gene data show CDR1 as KGHSH and CDR2 as LQKENI. This CDR3 comprises 14 residues. The V segment lost 3 bases and the J segment 6 bases; nucleotides outside the gene matches: 4. CDR3 nucleotides: TGTGCCAGCTCACCGGGACTAGAAGGCAATGAGCAGTTCTTC. Amino acids: CASSPGLEGNEQFF. Based on the CDR3 plus reference TRBV18 and TRBJ2-1, the full variable domain is NAGVMQNPRHLVRRRGQEARLRCSPMKGHSHVYWYRQLPEEGLKFMVYLQKENIIDESGMPKERFSAEFPKEGPSILRIQQVVRGDSAAYFCASSPGLEGNEQFFGPGTRLTVL.

The CDR3, as DNA: TGTGCCTGGGGGCCCGAGTGGTACGAGCAGTACTTC. Its translation is CAWGPEWYEQYF. J is TRBJ2-7 and V is TRBV30; D remains unclear. The CDR3 is 12 amino acids. V was cut by 5 bases and J by 4 bases, with 12 bases left in between. Germline V CDR1 and CDR2: GTSNPN, SVGIG (reference sequence).

This chain connects TRBV30 to TRBJ1-5; D gene unclear. The V and J ends lost 3 bases and 2 bases respectively, with 17 bases between them. The CDR3 covers 16 residues. Germline V lookup: CDR1 GTSNPN, CDR2 SVGIG (reference sequence). The CDR3: CAWSHLGSNGNQPQHF. The CDR3 region has the DNA TGTGCCTGGAGCCATTTGGGGAGCAACGGCAATCAGCCCCAGCATTTT.

This chain connects TRBV5-4 to TRBJ2-1; 11 bases map to TRBD2. J was trimmed by 5 bases and V by 3 bases; bases with no gene match: 7. CDR3 size: 16 residues. CDR1 SGHNT and CDR2 YYREEE come from the germline V gene (reference sequence). CDR3 loop: CASSSTSGRGDNEQFF. The CDR3 DNA reads as TGTGCCAGCAGCTCAACTAGCGGGAGAGGGGACAATGAGCAGTTCTTC.

This clone was recorded a few times. At the DNA level, this CDR3 is encoded by other sequences in the same sample as well. The V gene is TRBV14, the J gene TRBJ2-2; 11 nucleotides match TRBD2. From germline, CDR1 is SGHDN and CDR2 FVKESK. The V and J ends lost 1 base and 6 bases, in that order; junction bases with no gene match: 1. The CDR3 totals 15 residues. CDR3: CASSQVLAGAGELFF. The CDR3 bases are TGTGCCAGCAGCCAAGTACTAGCGGGAGCCGGGGAGCTGTTTTTT. The full variable domain, completed using reference TRBV14 and TRBJ2-2, is EAGVTQFPSHSVIEKGQTVTLRCDPISGHDNLYWYRRVMGKEIKFLLHFVKESKQDESGMPNNRFLAERTGGTYSTLKVQPAELEDSGVYFCASSQVLAGAGELFFGEGSRLTVL.

This clone was detected many times. This chain joins TRBV30 and TRBJ2-7, with 8 bases identical to TRBD1. The CDR3 sequence is 15 residues long. The J segment lost 0 bases and the V segment lost 2 bases, leaving 6 bases of the junction unmatched. Looked up from germline, CDR1 is GTSNPN and CDR2 is SVGIG (reference sequence). CDR3 sequence reads: CAWSPGQGLSYEQYF. The CDR3 DNA reads TGTGCCTGGAGTCCCGGACAGGGCCTCTCCTACGAGCAGTACTTC.

The J gene is TRBJ2-7, the V gene TRBV30; 10 bases are shared with TRBD2. The CDR3 has 14 amino acids. The germline gives CDR1 GTSNPN, CDR2 SVGIG (reference sequence). V lost 1 base to trimming and J lost 6 bases; unmatched junction nucleotides: 6. The CDR3 region has the DNA TGTGCCTGGAGTGACCTAGCGGGAGCTCTCGAGCAGTACTTC. It translates to CAWSDLAGALEQYF.

The rearrangement uses TRBV5-4 and TRBJ2-2; 7 nucleotides agree with TRBD1. The germline V gene has CDR1 SGHNT and CDR2 YYREEE (reference sequence). CDR3 length equals 14 residues. The J segment lost 3 bases and the V segment lost 5 bases, leaving 4 bases of the junction unmatched. CDR3 loop: CASRVDRDTGELFF. Written as DNA, the CDR3 is TGTGCCAGCAGGGTTGACAGGGACACCGGGGAGCTGTTTTTT.

This clone has more than one count but fewer than ten. The V call is TRBV4-1, the J call TRBJ1-5; D unresolved. Germline-derived CDR1 and CDR2 are MGHRA and YSYEKL. CDR3 length: 15 residues. Trimming removed 2 bases from V and 5 bases from J, with 13 bases in between. This chain's CDR3 is CASSQPGPMYQPQHF. The CDR3 region has the DNA TGCGCCAGCAGCCAACCGGGCCCCATGTATCAGCCCCAGCATTTT.

This clone was seen only a few times. V usage is TRBV30 and J usage is TRBJ2-5; 9 bases map to TRBD1. The tail of the sequence fits TRBJ2-7 better, so the J call may be wrong. This CDR3 region has 14 residues. CDR1 is GTSNPN, CDR2 SVGIG, per germline (reference sequence). The CDR3: CAWSIGQGTYEQYF. CDR3 DNA: TGTGCCTGGAGTATAGGACAGGGGACCTACGAGCAGTACTTC.

The CDR3 protein is CAISGLAAPGEQYF. As DNA, the CDR3 is TGTGCCATCAGTGGGCTAGCGGCCCCAGGGGAGCAGTACTTC. The chain recombines TRBV10-3 with TRBJ2-7, with 7 bases fitting TRBD2. Trimming at V came to 4 bases and at J to 7 bases, leaving 10 bases not matched to a gene. The CDR3 consists of 14 residues. Germline CDR1 reads ENHRY; CDR2 reads SYGVKD.

The chain couples TRBV5-1 to TRBJ1-1; D unclear. The CDR3 spans 13 residues. Trimming stripped 0 bases from V and 8 bases from J, with 11 bases between. From germline, CDR1 is SGHRS and CDR2 YFSETQ. The CDR3: CASSLEFGGEAFF. The CDR3 nucleotides are TGCGCCAGCAGCTTGGAGTTTGGCGGCGAAGCTTTCTTT.

This clone was seen only a few times. The V gene is TRBV7-9, the J gene TRBJ2-7; TRBD2 might be the D (6 bases). Germline assignment: CDR1 SEHNR and CDR2 FQNEAQ (reference sequence). Trimming cost V 5 bases and J 3 bases, with 17 bases left between them. This CDR3 is built from 15 residues. CDR3 in amino acids: CASSPRFNGGYEQYF. DNA for the CDR3: TGTGCCAGCAGCCCCCGTTTTAACGGGGGCTACGAGCAGTACTTC.

This clone showed up just a few times. The chain carries TRBV30 and TRBJ2-7; possibly TRBD1 for D (7 bases). Deletions cut 7 bases from V and 2 bases from J, with 15 bases between. Germline-derived CDR1 and CDR2 are GTSNPN and SVGIG (reference sequence). There are 13 residues in the CDR3. CDR3 region: CAFAGRGAYEQYF. In DNA form, the CDR3 reads TGTGCCTTCGCCGGCAGGGGGGCCTACGAGCAGTACTTC.